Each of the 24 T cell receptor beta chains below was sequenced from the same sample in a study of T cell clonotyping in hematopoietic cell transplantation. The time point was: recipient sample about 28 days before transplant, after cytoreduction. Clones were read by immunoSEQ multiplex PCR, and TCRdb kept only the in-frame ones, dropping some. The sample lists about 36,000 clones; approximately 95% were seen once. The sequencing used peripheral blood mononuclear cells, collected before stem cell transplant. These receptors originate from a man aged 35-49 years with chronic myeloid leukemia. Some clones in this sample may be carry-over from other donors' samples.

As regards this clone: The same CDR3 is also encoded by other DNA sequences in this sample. The CDR3 is CASSGTSGGTDTQYF. In DNA form, the CDR3 reads TGTGCCAGCAGTGGTACTAGCGGGGGGACAGATACGCAGTATTTT. The J gene is TRBJ2-3, the V gene TRBV6-4; 12 bases match TRBD2. Germline V lookup: CDR1 MRHNA, CDR2 SNTAGT. V trimming: 4 bases; J trimming: 3 bases; junction bases outside the gene matches: 2. The CDR3 is 15 residues long.

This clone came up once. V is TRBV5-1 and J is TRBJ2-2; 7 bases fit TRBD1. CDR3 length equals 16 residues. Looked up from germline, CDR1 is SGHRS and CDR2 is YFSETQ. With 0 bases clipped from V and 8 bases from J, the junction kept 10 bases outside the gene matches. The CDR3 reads CASSLALTGTSGELFF. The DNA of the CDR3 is TGCGCCAGCAGCTTGGCACTGACAGGGACATCAGGGGAGCTGTTTTTT. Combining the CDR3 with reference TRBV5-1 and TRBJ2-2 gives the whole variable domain KAGVTQTPRYLIKTRGQQVTLSCSPISGHRSVSWYQQTPGQGLQFLFEYFSETQRNKGNFPGRFSGRQFSNSRSEMNVSTLELGDSALYLCASSLALTGTSGELFFGEGSRLTVL.

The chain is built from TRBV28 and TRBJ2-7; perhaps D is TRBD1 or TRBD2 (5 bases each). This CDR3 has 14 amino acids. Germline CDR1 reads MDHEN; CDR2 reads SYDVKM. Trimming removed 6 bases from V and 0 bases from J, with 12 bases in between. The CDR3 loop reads CASRGPGSSYEQYF. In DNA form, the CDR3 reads TGTGCCAGCAGGGGACCAGGGAGCTCCTACGAGCAGTACTTC. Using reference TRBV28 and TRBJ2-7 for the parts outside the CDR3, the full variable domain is DVKVTQSSRYLVKRTGEKVFLECVQDMDHENMFWYRQDPGLGLRLIYFSYDVKMKEKGDIPEGYSVSREKKERFSLILESASTNQTSMYLCASRGPGSSYEQYFGPGTRLTVT.

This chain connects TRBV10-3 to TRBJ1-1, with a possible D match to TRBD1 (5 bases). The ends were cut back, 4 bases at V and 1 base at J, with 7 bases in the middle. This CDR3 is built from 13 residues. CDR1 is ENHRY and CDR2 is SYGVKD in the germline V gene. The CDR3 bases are TGTGCCATCAGTGCTGGACAGAACACTGAAGCTTTCTTT. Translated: CAISAGQNTEAFF.

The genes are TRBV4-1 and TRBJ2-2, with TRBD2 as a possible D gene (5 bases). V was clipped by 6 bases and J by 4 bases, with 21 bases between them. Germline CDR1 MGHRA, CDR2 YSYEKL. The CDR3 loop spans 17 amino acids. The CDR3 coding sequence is TGCGCCAGCAGTCTTCCCTCCGATCCCGGAGGCACCGGGGAGCTGTTTTTT. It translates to CASSLPSDPGGTGELFF.

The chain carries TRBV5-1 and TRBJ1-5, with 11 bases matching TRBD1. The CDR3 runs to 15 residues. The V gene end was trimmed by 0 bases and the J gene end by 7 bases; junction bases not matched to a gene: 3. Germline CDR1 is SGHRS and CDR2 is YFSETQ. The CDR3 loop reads CASSLDGTGGQPQHF. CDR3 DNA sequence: TGCGCCAGCAGCTTGGACGGGACAGGGGGACAGCCCCAGCATTTT.

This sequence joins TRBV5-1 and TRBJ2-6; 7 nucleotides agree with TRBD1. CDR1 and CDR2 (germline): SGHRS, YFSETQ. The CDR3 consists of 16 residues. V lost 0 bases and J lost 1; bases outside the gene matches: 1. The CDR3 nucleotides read TGCGCCAGCAGCTTGGGGGGACAGTCTGGGGCCAACGTCCTGACTTTC. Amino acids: CASSLGGQSGANVLTF.

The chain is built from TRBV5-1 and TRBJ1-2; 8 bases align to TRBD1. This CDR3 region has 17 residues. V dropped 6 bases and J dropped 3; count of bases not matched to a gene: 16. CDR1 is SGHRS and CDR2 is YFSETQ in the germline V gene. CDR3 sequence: CASNPGLRDRPYYGYTF. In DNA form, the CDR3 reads TGCGCCAGCAACCCCGGCCTCCGGGACAGGCCTTACTATGGCTACACCTTC. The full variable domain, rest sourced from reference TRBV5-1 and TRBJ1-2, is KAGVTQTPRYLIKTRGQQVTLSCSPISGHRSVSWYQQTPGQGLQFLFEYFSETQRNKGNFPGRFSGRQFSNSRSEMNVSTLELGDSALYLCASNPGLRDRPYYGYTFGSGTRLTVV.

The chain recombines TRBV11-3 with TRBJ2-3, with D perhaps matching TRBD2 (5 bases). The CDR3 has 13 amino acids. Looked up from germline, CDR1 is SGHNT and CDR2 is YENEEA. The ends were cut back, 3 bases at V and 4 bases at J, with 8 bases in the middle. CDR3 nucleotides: TGTGCCAGCAGCTTTGAGGGAGCAGATACGCAGTATTTT. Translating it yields CASSFEGADTQYF.

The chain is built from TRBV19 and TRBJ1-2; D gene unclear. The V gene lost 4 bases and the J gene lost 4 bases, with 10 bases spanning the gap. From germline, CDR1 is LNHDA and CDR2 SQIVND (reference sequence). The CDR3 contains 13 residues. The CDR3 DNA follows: TGTGCCAGTAGTACAAGTGCTGGCTATGGCTACACCTTC. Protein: CASSTSAGYGYTF.

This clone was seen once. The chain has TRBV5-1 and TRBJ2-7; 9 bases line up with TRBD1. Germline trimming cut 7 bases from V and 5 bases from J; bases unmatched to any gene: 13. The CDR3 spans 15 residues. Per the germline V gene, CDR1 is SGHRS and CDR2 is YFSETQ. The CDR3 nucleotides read TGCGCCAGCTGGCCCATATCACAGGGGGCCCACGAGCAGTACTTC. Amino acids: CASWPISQGAHEQYF.

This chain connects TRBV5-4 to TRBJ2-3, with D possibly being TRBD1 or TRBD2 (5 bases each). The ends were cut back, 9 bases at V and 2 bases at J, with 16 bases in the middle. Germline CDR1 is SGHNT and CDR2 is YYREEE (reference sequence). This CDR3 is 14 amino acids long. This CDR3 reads CATRPGPLTDTQYF. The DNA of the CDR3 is TGTGCCACCAGACCGGGACCGCTCACAGATACGCAGTATTTT.

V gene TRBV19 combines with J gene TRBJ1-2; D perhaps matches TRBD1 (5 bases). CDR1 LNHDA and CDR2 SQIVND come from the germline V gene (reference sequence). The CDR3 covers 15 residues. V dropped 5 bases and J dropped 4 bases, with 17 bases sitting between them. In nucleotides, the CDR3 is TGTGCCAGTAGTCACGGGGCTGGTTTCGCCTATGGCTACACCTTC. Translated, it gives CASSHGAGFAYGYTF. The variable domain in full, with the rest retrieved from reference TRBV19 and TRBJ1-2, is DGGITQSPKYLFRKEGQNVTLSCEQNLNHDAMYWYRQDPGQGLRLIYYSQIVNDFQKGDIAEGYSVSREKKESFPLTVTSAQKNPTAFYLCASSHGAGFAYGYTFGSGTRLTVV.

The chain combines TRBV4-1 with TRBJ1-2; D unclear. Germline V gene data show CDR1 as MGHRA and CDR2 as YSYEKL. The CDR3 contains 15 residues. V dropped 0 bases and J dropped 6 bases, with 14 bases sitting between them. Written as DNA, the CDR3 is TGCGCCAGCAGCCAAGAAATAGGCCGTTGGCATGGCTACACCTTC. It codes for CASSQEIGRWHGYTF.

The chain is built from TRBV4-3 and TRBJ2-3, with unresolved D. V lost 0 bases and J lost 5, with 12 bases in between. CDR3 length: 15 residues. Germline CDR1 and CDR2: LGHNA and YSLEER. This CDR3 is CASSQEMELRDTQYF. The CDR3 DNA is TGCGCCAGCAGCCAAGAGATGGAACTTCGAGATACGCAGTATTTT.

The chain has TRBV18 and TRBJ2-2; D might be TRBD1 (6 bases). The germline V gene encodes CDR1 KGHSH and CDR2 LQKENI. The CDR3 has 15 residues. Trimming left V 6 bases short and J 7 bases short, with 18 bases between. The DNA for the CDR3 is TGTGCCAGCTCTCCCGGACAGTCAGGCGTCGGGGAGCTGTTTTTT. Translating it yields CASSPGQSGVGELFF.

The CDR3 here is CASRDRSNQPQHF. The CDR3, as DNA: TGTGCCAGCAGGGACAGGAGCAATCAGCCCCAGCATTTT. V is TRBV27 and J is TRBJ1-5, with 7 bases matching TRBD1. CDR1 and CDR2 from the germline V gene are MNHEY and SMNVEV (reference sequence). This CDR3 spans 13 amino acids. The V segment lost 6 bases and the J segment 1 base; nucleotides outside the gene matches: 0.

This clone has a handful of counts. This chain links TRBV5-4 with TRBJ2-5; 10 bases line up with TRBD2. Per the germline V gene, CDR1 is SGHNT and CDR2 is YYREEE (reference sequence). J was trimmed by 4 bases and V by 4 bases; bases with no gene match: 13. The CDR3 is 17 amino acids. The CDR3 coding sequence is TGTGCCAGCAGCCCCGCGTTAGCGGGGGGCGAGGGAGAGACCCAGTACTTC. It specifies CASSPALAGGEGETQYF. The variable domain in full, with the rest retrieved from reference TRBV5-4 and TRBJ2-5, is ETGVTQSPTHLIKTRGQQVTLRCSSQSGHNTVSWYQQALGQGPQFIFQYYREEENGRGNFPPRFSGLQFPNYSSELNVNALELDDSALYLCASSPALAGGEGETQYFGPGTRLLVL.

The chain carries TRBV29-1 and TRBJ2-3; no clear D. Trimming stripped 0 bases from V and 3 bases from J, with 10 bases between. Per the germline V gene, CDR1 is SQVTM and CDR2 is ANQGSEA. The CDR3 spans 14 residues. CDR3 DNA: TGCAGCGTTGAAGAGGACGGTATGACAGATACGCAGTATTTT. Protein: CSVEEDGMTDTQYF.

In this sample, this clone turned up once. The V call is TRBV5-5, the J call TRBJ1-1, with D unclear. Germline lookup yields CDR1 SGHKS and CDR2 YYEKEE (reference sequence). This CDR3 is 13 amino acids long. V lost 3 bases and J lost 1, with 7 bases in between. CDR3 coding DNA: TGTGCCAGCAGCTCACGGGGGAACACTGAAGCTTTCTTT. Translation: CASSSRGNTEAFF. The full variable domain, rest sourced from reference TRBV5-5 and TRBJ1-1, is DAGVTQSPTHLIKTRGQQVTLRCSPISGHKSVSWYQQVLGQGPQFIFQYYEKEERGRGNFPDRFSARQFPNYSSELNVNALLLGDSALYLCASSSRGNTEAFFGQGTRLTVV.

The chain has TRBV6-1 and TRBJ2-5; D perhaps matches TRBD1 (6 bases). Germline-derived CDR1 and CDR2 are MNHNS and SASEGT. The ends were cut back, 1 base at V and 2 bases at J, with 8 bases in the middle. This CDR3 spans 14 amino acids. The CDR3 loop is CASSEGQEQETQYF. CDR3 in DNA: TGTGCCAGCAGTGAAGGACAGGAGCAAGAGACCCAGTACTTC.

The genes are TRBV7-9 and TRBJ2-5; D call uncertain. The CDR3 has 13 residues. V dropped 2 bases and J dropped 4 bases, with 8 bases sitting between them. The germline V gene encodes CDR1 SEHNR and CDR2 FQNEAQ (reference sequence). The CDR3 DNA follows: TGTGCCAGCAGCTTAAATTCGATAGAGACCCAGTACTTC. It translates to CASSLNSIETQYF.

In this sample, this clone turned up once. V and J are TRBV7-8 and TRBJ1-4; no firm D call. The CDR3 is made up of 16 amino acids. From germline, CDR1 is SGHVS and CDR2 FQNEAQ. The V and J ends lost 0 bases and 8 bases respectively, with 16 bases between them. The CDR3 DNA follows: TGTGCCAGCAGCTTAGCTTGGATCTGGGGTCGGGAAAAACTGTTTTTT. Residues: CASSLAWIWGREKLFF.

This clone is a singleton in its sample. CDR3 coding DNA: TGTGCCAGCAGCTTAGCGCGGGACTGGGGATCACCCCTCCACTTT. This encodes CASSLARDWGSPLHF. The chain combines TRBV7-2 with TRBJ1-6; tentatively, D is TRBD1 (5 bases). Germline V gene data show CDR1 as SGHTA and CDR2 as FQGNSA. CDR3 length equals 15 residues. Trimming pared 0 bases from V and 10 bases from J, leaving 13 bases between. The variable domain in full, completed from reference TRBV7-2 and TRBJ1-6, reads GAGVSQSPSNKVTEKGKDVELRCDPISGHTALYWYRQSLGQGLEFLIYFQGNSAPDKSGLPSDRFSAERTGGSVSTLTIQRTQQEDSAVYLCASSLARDWGSPLHFGNGTRLTVT.